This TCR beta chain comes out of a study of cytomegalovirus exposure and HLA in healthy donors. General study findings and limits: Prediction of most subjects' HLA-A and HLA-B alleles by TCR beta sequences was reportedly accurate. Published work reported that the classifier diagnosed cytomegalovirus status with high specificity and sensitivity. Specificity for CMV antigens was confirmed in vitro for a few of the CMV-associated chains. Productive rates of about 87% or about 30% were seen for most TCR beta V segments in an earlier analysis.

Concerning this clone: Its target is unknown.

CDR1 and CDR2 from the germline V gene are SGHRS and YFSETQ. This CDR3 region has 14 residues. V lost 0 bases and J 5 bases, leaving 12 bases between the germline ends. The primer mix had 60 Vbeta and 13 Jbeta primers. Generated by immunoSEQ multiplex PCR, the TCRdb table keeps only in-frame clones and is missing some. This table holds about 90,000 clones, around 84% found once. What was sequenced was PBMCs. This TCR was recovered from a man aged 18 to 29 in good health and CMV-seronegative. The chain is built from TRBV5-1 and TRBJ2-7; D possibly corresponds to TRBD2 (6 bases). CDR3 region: CASSLDSGGDEQYF. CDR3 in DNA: TGCGCCAGCAGCTTGGATTCAGGAGGGGACGAGCAGTACTTC.